This T cell receptor beta chain was profiled in a study of CD8 T cells in ankylosing spondylitis. A few counts support this clonotype. TCRdb called the 5' RACE reads again in MiXCR, with one record for every CDR3 protein. The sample has 350,000 to 400,000 distinct CDR3 sequences, around 20% seen once. CDR3 size: 11 residues. V was trimmed by 7 bases and J by 7 bases, leaving 10 bases between them. Germline lookup yields CDR1 SNHLY and CDR2 FYNNEI. The origin of this receptor is a male donor with ankylosing spondylitis or in good health (not recorded which). Sequencing input: blood, either unsorted or a sorted T cell fraction (not recorded which). The rearrangement links TRBV2 to TRBJ1-1; D is unclear. CDR3: CASIGLSEAFF. Written as DNA, the CDR3 is TGTGCCAGCATTGGGCTTAGTGAAGCTTTCTTT.